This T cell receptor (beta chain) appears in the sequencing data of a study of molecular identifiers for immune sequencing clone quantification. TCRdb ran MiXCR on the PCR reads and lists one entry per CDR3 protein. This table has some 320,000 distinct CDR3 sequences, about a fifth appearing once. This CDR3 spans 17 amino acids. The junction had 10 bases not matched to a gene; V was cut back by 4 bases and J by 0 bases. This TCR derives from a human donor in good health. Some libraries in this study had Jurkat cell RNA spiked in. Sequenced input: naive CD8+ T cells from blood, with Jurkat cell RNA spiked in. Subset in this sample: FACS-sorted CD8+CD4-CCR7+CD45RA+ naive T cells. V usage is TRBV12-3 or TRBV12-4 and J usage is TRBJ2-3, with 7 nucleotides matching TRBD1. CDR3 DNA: TGTGCCAGCAGTTACCGCCCTGGACAGGATAGCACAGATACGCAGTATTTT. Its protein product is CASSYRPGQDSTDTQYF.